What follows are 17 T cell receptor beta chains derived from one specimen sequenced in a study of T cells in Graves' hyperthyroidism and ophthalmopathy (dated by TCRdb to about 2019). Library preparation employed multiplex PCR. TCRdb names Illumina HiSeq 2000 as the instrument used. The TCR beta CDR3 regions were amplified from the RNA transcripts. The first round of RT-PCR for the TCR CDR3 was performed with the HTBI primer set and the Qiagen OneStep RT-PCR kit. TCRdb trimmed public reads at Q25 via fastp, called clones via MiXCR and kept in-frame beta chains. Each record represents a unique CDR3 protein, reported with the most common genes and DNA among its rows. The sample has around 690,000 distinct CDR3 sequences on record, roughly a sixth of them singletons. The leading ten clones occupy roughly 15% of the sample. Sequencing was carried out using blood. These receptors were taken from a man aged 50-60 years with Graves' hyperthyroidism.

The rearrangement uses TRBV4-1 and TRBJ1-3; D may be TRBD1 (5 bases). The germline V gene encodes CDR1 MGHRA and CDR2 YSYEKL. The CDR3 loop spans 16 amino acids. V lost 2 bases to trimming and J lost 0 bases, with 11 bases between them. The chain's CDR3 is CASSQYKGISGNTIYF. The CDR3 DNA is TGCGCCAGCAGCCAATATAAGGGGATCTCTGGAAACACCATATATTTT.

With regard to this clonotype: This likely comes from a read error, as the CDR3 has no conserved phenylalanine or tryptophan at its end. This chain uses TRBV9 with TRBJ2-7, with no clear D. The CDR3 is 13 amino acids. V lost 0 bases to trimming and J lost 5 bases, with 9 bases between them. Germline-derived CDR1 and CDR2 are SGDLS and YYNGEE. As DNA, the CDR3 is TGTGCCAGCAGCGTAGGACTTCCCAACGAGCAGTACTTG. Its translation: CASSVGLPNEQYL.

There are a few counts of this clonotype. The chain is built from TRBV20-1 and TRBJ2-7; maybe TRBD1 (6 bases). The CDR3 covers 13 residues. V was clipped by 5 bases and J by 0 bases, with 11 bases between them. CDR1 and CDR2 from the germline V gene are DFQATT and SNEGSKA (reference sequence). The CDR3 reads CSASDRSSYEQYF. The CDR3, as DNA: TGCAGTGCTTCTGACAGGAGCTCCTACGAGCAGTACTTC.

This clonotype was found many times. The rearrangement uses TRBV28 and TRBJ2-1, with D perhaps matching TRBD2 (6 bases). V was cut by 3 bases and J by 3 bases, with 21 bases left in between. Germline CDR1 MDHEN, CDR2 SYDVKM. The CDR3 runs to 18 residues. The CDR3 region has the DNA TGTGCCAGCAGTTTTGAGCCCCGAACTAGCTCCTACTACAATGAGCAGTTCTTC. Encoded protein: CASSFEPRTSSYYNEQFF. Together with reference TRBV28 and TRBJ2-1, the CDR3 gives the full variable domain: DVKVTQSSRYLVKRTGEKVFLECVQDMDHENMFWYRQDPGLGLRLIYFSYDVKMKEKGDIPEGYSVSREKKERFSLILESASTNQTSMYLCASSFEPRTSSYYNEQFFGPGTRLTVL.

There are many counts of this clonotype. This chain links TRBV5-1 with TRBJ2-3; 11 bases align to TRBD2. Germline-derived CDR1 and CDR2 are SGHRS and YFSETQ. The CDR3 contains 17 residues. V shed 6 bases, J shed 2 bases, and the junction held 11 bases outside the gene matches. The CDR3, as DNA: TGCGCCAGCACCCTGCCGGAGACTAGCGGGAACACAGATACGCAGTATTTT. This sequence encodes CASTLPETSGNTDTQYF.

This clonotype was seen many times. J is TRBJ2-1 and V is TRBV12-3 or TRBV12-4; the match to TRBD2 covers 8 bases. The length of the CDR3 is 15 residues. The ends lost 3 bases at V and 2 bases at J; junction bases unmatched: 3. CDR3 region: CASSFLAGTYNEQFF. For the CDR3, the DNA is TGTGCCAGCAGTTTTTTAGCGGGAACCTACAATGAGCAGTTCTTC.

This clonotype appeared a few times. This chain uses TRBV10-3 with TRBJ2-3; 9 nucleotides match TRBD1. The J segment lost 2 bases and the V segment lost 6 bases, leaving 3 bases of the junction unmatched. Germline lookup yields CDR1 ENHRY and CDR2 SYGVKD. The CDR3 runs 14 residues. CDR3 sequence: CAIRGQGSTDTQYF. DNA for the CDR3: TGTGCCATCAGGGGACAGGGATCCACAGATACGCAGTATTTT.

The V gene is TRBV30, the J gene TRBJ2-3; TRBD2 matches 8 bases. CDR1 is GTSNPN, CDR2 SVGIG, per germline (reference sequence). The CDR3 is made up of 16 amino acids. After removal of 2 bases from V and 2 bases from J, the junction contained 9 bases not matched to a gene. CDR3 sequence: CAWSSGGGAVTDTQYF. DNA for the CDR3: TGTGCCTGGAGTTCGGGAGGGGGAGCGGTCACAGATACGCAGTATTTT.

The V and J genes are TRBV5-1 and TRBJ2-7; TRBD1 agrees at 9 bases. The CDR3 totals 16 residues. Germline V gene lookup returns CDR1 SGHRS and CDR2 YFSETQ. Losses at the gene ends were 5 bases for V and 3 bases for J; bases not matched to a gene: 12. The CDR3 DNA reads as TGCGCCAGCAGTTTGACCCGGGACAGGGCCATCTACGAGCAGTACTTC. It translates to CASSLTRDRAIYEQYF.

This clonotype has ten or more counts. The chain links TRBV28 to TRBJ2-1; 11 nucleotides align to TRBD2. Trimming removed 5 bases from V and 7 bases from J; junction bases left unmatched: 7. CDR3 length: 15 amino acids. From germline, CDR1 is MDHEN and CDR2 SYDVKM. The CDR3 nucleotides read TGTGCCAGCAGTCCCGGGACTAGCGGCACGAATGAGCAGTTCTTC. This gives the protein CASSPGTSGTNEQFF.

This clonotype has a count of ten or more. The chain joins TRBV29-1 to TRBJ1-1; 8 bases line up with TRBD1. The junction had 5 bases not matched to a gene; V was cut back by 4 bases and J by 4 bases. The CDR3 is made up of 13 amino acids. Germline assignment: CDR1 SQVTM and CDR2 ANQGSEA. CDR3 DNA: TGCAGCGTTGGGCAGGGGGCAGGCACTGAAGCTTTCTTT. It specifies CSVGQGAGTEAFF.

This clonotype was seen many times. CDR3 bases: TGCGCCAGCAGCACGGGACAGCCAGATCAGCCCCAGCATTTT. This sequence encodes CASSTGQPDQPQHF. V and J are TRBV5-1 and TRBJ1-5, with 7 bases fitting TRBD1. With V trimmed by 4 bases and J by 5 bases, 6 bases remained unmatched. The germline gives CDR1 SGHRS, CDR2 YFSETQ. CDR3 size: 14 residues.

This clonotype was counted at least ten times. This chain uses TRBV11-2 with TRBJ2-7, with 8 bases that match TRBD2. V dropped 5 bases and J dropped 7; count of bases not matched to a gene: 10. Germline V gene sequence: CDR1 SGHAT, CDR2 FQNNGV. This CDR3 contains 14 residues. This chain's CDR3 is CASSPRTSFGEQYF. CDR3 sequence (DNA): TGTGCCAGCAGCCCGCGGACTAGCTTCGGGGAGCAGTACTTC.

V gene TRBV12-3 or TRBV12-4 combines with J gene TRBJ2-1; D is perhaps TRBD2 (5 bases). Trimming removed 5 bases at V and 8 bases at J, with 16 bases between. The CDR3 runs to 14 residues. The CDR3 spells CASSPVQRDDEQFF. CDR3 bases: TGTGCCAGCAGTCCCGTACAGAGGGATGATGAGCAGTTCTTC.

The CDR3 loop reads CASSQRGASGNTGELFF. Written as DNA, the CDR3 is TGTGCCAGCAGCCAAAGAGGGGCTAGCGGGAACACCGGGGAGCTGTTTTTT. The chain couples TRBV9 to TRBJ2-2; TRBD2 agrees at 7 bases. The germline gives CDR1 SGDLS, CDR2 YYNGEE. V shed 4 bases and J 1 base; nucleotides not matched to a gene: 10. This CDR3 has 17 amino acids.

There are many counts of this clonotype. This chain uses TRBV2 with TRBJ2-6; 9 bases are a match to TRBD1. V lost 5 bases to trimming and J lost 4 bases; unmatched junction nucleotides: 9. The CDR3 contains 17 residues. CDR1 and CDR2 (germline): SNHLY, FYNNEI. The CDR3 DNA reads TGTGCCAGCAGTCCCGACAGGGGGGTAACGGGGGCCAACGTCCTGACTTTC. Translation: CASSPDRGVTGANVLTF. Supplemented by reference TRBV2 and TRBJ2-6, the full variable domain reads EPEVTQTPSHQVTQMGQEVILRCVPISNHLYFYWYRQILGQKVEFLVSFYNNEISEKSEIFDDQFSVERPDGSNFTLKIRSTKLEDSAMYFCASSPDRGVTGANVLTFGAGSRLTVL.

The chain employs TRBV28 and TRBJ2-5; possible D gene TRBD1, 7 bases. The CDR3 has 16 amino acids. The V gene's germline CDR1 is MDHEN and CDR2 SYDVKM. V lost 2 bases, J lost 3 bases, and 16 bases lay in between. The CDR3 DNA is TGTGCCAGCAGTTTAAGGGGGGCAGGGGGGAAAGAGACCCAGTACTTC. Protein product: CASSLRGAGGKETQYF.